This T cell receptor (beta chain) was retrieved from a study of blood T cells in healthy people across ages. General study results and limits: TCR beta diversity per million T cells fell roughly linearly with age.

Combining a sample-barcoded 5' primer with a J-beta primer mix, a second PCR ran for roughly 7 to 12 cycles. TCRdb itself ran the 5' RACE reads through MiXCR, one entry per CDR3 protein. Among about 1,000,000 distinct CDR3 sequences listed, around 43% were seen once. Note on this clonotype: Antigen: not known.

Investigators took around 10 milliliters of peripheral blood from every donor. J lost 2 bases, V lost 7 bases, and 8 bases had no gene match. There are 15 residues in the CDR3. Germline V gene sequence: CDR1 MNHNS, CDR2 SASEGT. The chain combines TRBV6-1 with TRBJ1-2; 9 bases agree with TRBD1. The sequence came from a woman aged 60 to 75 in good health. The sequencing sample was made of blood. In nucleotides, the CDR3 is TGTGCCAGCATCTATTCGGGACAGGGAAACTATGGCTACACCTTC. This translates into CASIYSGQGNYGYTF.